One TCR beta chain is described in this entry. Its cognate antigen is unknown. Some clones are missing from TCRdb's copy, which holds only in-frame ones; the method was immunoSEQ multiplex PCR. The table shows some 8,500 clones, with roughly 80% occurring only once. These data belong to a study of immune cell composition in non-small cell lung cancer. Whole-study context: Histologic subtype was mainly adenocarcinoma or squamous cell carcinoma.

The germline V gene has CDR1 MNHNY and CDR2 SVGAGI (reference sequence). The J segment lost 7 bases and the V segment lost 2 bases, leaving 9 bases of the junction unmatched. The CDR3 extends over 16 amino acids. Overall study results and limits: Lung adenocarcinomas had lower top 10 clone scores and clonality than squamous tumours. Tumour-associated clones >0.5% occurred in 25% to 35% of adenocarcinomas, 75% of squamous.

Genomic DNA came from frozen unsorted single-cell suspensions. The gene calls are TRBV6-6 and TRBJ1-5, with 9 bases identical to TRBD1. The TCR sequence derives from a human donor with non-small cell lung cancer. The sample comprised lung tumor tissue. The CDR3 is CASSYGPGQGFQPQHF. For the CDR3, the DNA is TGTGCCAGCAGTTACGGACCGGGACAGGGATTCCAGCCCCAGCATTTT.